The 29 T cell receptor beta chains below were found in one sample sequenced in a study of T cell responses to AZD1222 COVID-19 vaccine. Profiling relied on immunoSEQ multiplex PCR, and the TCRdb table lists in-frame clones only, not all of them. The table has under 95,000 clones, roughly 85% seen once; the top ten hold about 8%. This sample comprised peripheral blood, obtained on day 0 of AZD1222 vaccination. Receptors originate from an adult in good health.

This clone was detected a few times. V and J are TRBV10-3 and TRBJ1-2; D is unclear. Trimming cost V 2 bases and J 3 bases, with 13 bases left between them. Germline-derived CDR1 and CDR2 are ENHRY and SYGVKD. This CDR3 comprises 15 residues. The DNA for the CDR3 is TGTGCCATCAGTGAGGGGGTAGAACCCCACTATGGCTACACCTTC. Translating it yields CAISEGVEPHYGYTF.

This chain uses TRBV5-1 with TRBJ1-6; unclear D gene. Looked up from germline, CDR1 is SGHRS and CDR2 is YFSETQ. CDR3 size: 13 residues. V lost 9 bases and J lost 7, with 14 bases in between. The CDR3 region is CATRTEPNSPLHF. The CDR3 coding sequence is TGCGCCACCAGGACGGAACCCAATTCACCCCTCCACTTT.

The sample holds one count of this clone. The genes are TRBV19 and TRBJ1-4; no firm D call. The CDR3 loop spans 13 amino acids. The germline gives CDR1 LNHDA, CDR2 SQIVND (reference sequence). Trimming stripped 3 bases from V and 7 bases from J, with 9 bases between. The CDR3 DNA is TGTGCCAGTAGTATGGCGGCGGCTGAAAAACTGTTTTTT. Protein product: CASSMAAAEKLFF. Full variable domain (rest looked up from reference TRBV19 and TRBJ1-4): DGGITQSPKYLFRKEGQNVTLSCEQNLNHDAMYWYRQDPGQGLRLIYYSQIVNDFQKGDIAEGYSVSREKKESFPLTVTSAQKNPTAFYLCASSMAAAEKLFFGSGTQLSVL.

V gene TRBV5-6 combines with J gene TRBJ2-1; D uncertain. Germline CDR1 reads SGHDT; CDR2 reads YYEEEE. The CDR3 runs 16 residues. Trimming removed 1 base from V and 1 base from J, with 12 bases in between. The CDR3 bases are TGTGCCAGCAGCTTGATGTCGGGCAGATCCTACAATGAGCAGTTCTTC. This sequence encodes CASSLMSGRSYNEQFF.

The rearrangement joins TRBV4-3 to TRBJ1-2; 9 bases agree with TRBD1. The CDR3 has 18 residues. Trimming at V came to 1 base and at J to 2 bases, leaving 11 bases not matched to a gene. Germline CDR1 is LGHNA and CDR2 is YSLEER. The CDR3 is CASSQATDRGGPNYGYTF. As DNA, the CDR3 is TGCGCCAGCAGCCAAGCCACTGACAGGGGGGGACCCAACTATGGCTACACCTTC.

This chain uses TRBV28 with TRBJ1-1, with D tentatively TRBD1 (5 bases). The CDR3 spans 15 residues. CDR1 and CDR2 from the germline V gene are MDHEN and SYDVKM. V gave up 10 bases and J gave up 0 bases, with 18 bases separating them. In DNA, the CDR3 is TGTGCCACCTCCCGGGGGTCGAGCGTGAACACTGAAGCTTTCTTT. It specifies CATSRGSSVNTEAFF.

The DNA for the CDR3 is TGTGCCAGCAGCCTCCGACTAGCGGGAGGAGCCCAAGAGACCCAGTACTTC. Protein: CASSLRLAGGAQETQYF. V is TRBV7-7 and J is TRBJ2-5; 13 bases align to TRBD2. The V gene's germline CDR1 is SSHAT and CDR2 FNYEAQ (reference sequence). V trimming: 5 bases; J trimming: 1 base; junction bases outside the gene matches: 7. The CDR3 runs to 17 residues.

The chain links TRBV24-1 to TRBJ2-1, with 16 bases that match TRBD2. The germline gives CDR1 KGHDR, CDR2 SFDVKD. V dropped 3 bases and J dropped 9; count of bases not matched to a gene: 10. This CDR3 has 18 residues. The CDR3 coding sequence is TGTGCCACCAGTGATATCACCGGGACTAGCGGGAGGGTGGGTGAGCAGTTCTTC. Encoded protein: CATSDITGTSGRVGEQFF.

This clone was counted once. The V and J genes are TRBV28 and TRBJ1-5, with 7 bases that match TRBD1. The length of the CDR3 is 16 residues. The V gene's germline CDR1 is MDHEN and CDR2 SYDVKM. J was trimmed by 7 bases and V by 5 bases; bases with no gene match: 14. The CDR3 region is CASSRTGTAPGQPQHF. The CDR3 DNA reads as TGTGCCAGCAGTCGGACCGGGACAGCGCCTGGGCAGCCCCAGCATTTT.

This chain uses TRBV28 with TRBJ2-5; 7 bases align to TRBD1. This CDR3 has 15 amino acids. The germline gives CDR1 MDHEN, CDR2 SYDVKM. After removal of 10 bases from V and 4 bases from J, the junction contained 15 bases not matched to a gene. CDR3 loop: CATKRTGGVGETQYF. The CDR3 DNA reads TGTGCCACCAAGAGGACAGGCGGAGTGGGAGAGACCCAGTACTTC.

V is TRBV18 and J is TRBJ1-1, with 8 bases aligning to TRBD1. Trimming at V came to 0 bases and at J to 9 bases, leaving 9 bases not matched to a gene. The CDR3 sequence is 15 residues long. Germline CDR1 is KGHSH and CDR2 is LQKENI. The CDR3 loop reads CASSPPAGGGVQAFF. For the CDR3, the DNA is TGTGCCAGCTCACCACCGGCAGGGGGCGGAGTACAAGCTTTCTTT.

The rearrangement links TRBV4-2 to TRBJ2-7; 12 nucleotides match TRBD1. The trim removed 0 bases at V and 5 bases at J, leaving 5 bases unmatched. Germline V CDR1 and CDR2: LGHNA, YNFKEQ. The CDR3 has 16 amino acids. The CDR3 here is CASSQDPGTGGHEQYF. In DNA, the CDR3 is TGTGCCAGCAGCCAAGACCCCGGGACAGGGGGCCACGAGCAGTACTTC.

In nucleotides, the CDR3 is TGTGCCAGCAGCGTAGGAACACAACCGAGACAGCCCCAGCATTTT. It specifies CASSVGTQPRQPQHF. The V gene is TRBV9, the J gene TRBJ1-5; D uncertain. CDR3 length: 15 amino acids. Trimming left V 0 bases short and J 7 bases short, with 14 bases between. The germline V gene encodes CDR1 SGDLS and CDR2 YYNGEE.

This chain joins TRBV7-9 and TRBJ1-3; 10 nucleotides line up with TRBD1. This CDR3 is built from 16 residues. J lost 8 bases, V lost 5 bases, and 12 bases had no gene match. From germline, CDR1 is SEHNR and CDR2 FQNEAQ (reference sequence). CDR3 sequence reads: CASSPSWGTGEDTIYF. The DNA of the CDR3 is TGTGCCAGCAGCCCGTCCTGGGGGACAGGGGAAGACACCATATATTTT.

This rearrangement joins TRBV7-9 to TRBJ1-4; no clear D gene. Germline V gives CDR1 SEHNR, CDR2 FQNEAQ (reference sequence). Trimming stripped 5 bases from V and 8 bases from J, with 30 bases between. CDR3 length: 19 amino acids. CDR3 in amino acids: CASSHTMLSPGRSWEKLFF. In DNA form, the CDR3 reads TGTGCCAGCAGCCATACAATGTTAAGCCCTGGCCGGTCTTGGGAAAAACTGTTTTTT.

V and J are TRBV10-2 and TRBJ1-5, with D perhaps TRBD1 (6 bases). The CDR3 sequence is 14 residues long. The germline V gene has CDR1 WSHSY and CDR2 SAAADI. The germline V and J ends were trimmed by 5 bases and 0 bases, with 8 bases remaining between them. CDR3 DNA sequence: TGCGCCAGCAGTCGGGACATTAGCAATCAGCCCCAGCATTTT. Translation gives CASSRDISNQPQHF.

CDR3 region: CASSPGGAAKNIQYF. For the CDR3, the DNA is TGTGCCAGCAGTCCAGGGGGCGCGGCCAAAAACATTCAGTACTTC. The chain employs TRBV5-4 and TRBJ2-4, with 8 bases fitting TRBD1. CDR1 is SGHNT and CDR2 is YYREEE in the germline V gene (reference sequence). This CDR3 is 15 amino acids long. V trimming: 5 bases; J trimming: 1 base; junction bases outside the gene matches: 5.

The V and J genes are TRBV5-5 and TRBJ2-7, with 8 bases fitting TRBD2. V was pared by 4 bases and J by 7 bases, with 10 bases of the junction left unmatched. The CDR3 loop spans 14 amino acids. Germline loops: CDR1 SGHKS, CDR2 YYEKEE (reference sequence). The CDR3 DNA follows: TGTGCCAGCAGCGTCGGGACTAGTATTCTTGAGCAGTACTTC. It specifies CASSVGTSILEQYF.

The chain combines TRBV9 with TRBJ1-5; 7 bases align to TRBD1. The CDR3 loop spans 14 amino acids. V lost 3 bases, J lost 3 bases, and 3 bases stayed unmatched. From germline, CDR1 is SGDLS and CDR2 YYNGEE. CDR3: CASSAGTDNQPQHF. CDR3 DNA sequence: TGTGCCAGCAGCGCGGGGACAGACAATCAGCCCCAGCATTTT.

DNA of the CDR3: TGTGCCAGCAGCCCGGGGACTAATCGAGGCACAGATACGCAGTATTTT. Protein: CASSPGTNRGTDTQYF. V usage is TRBV5-4 and J usage is TRBJ2-3; 7 nucleotides line up with TRBD2. The trim removed 4 bases at V and 1 base at J, leaving 9 bases unmatched. This CDR3 is 16 amino acids long. CDR1 is SGHNT, CDR2 YYREEE, per germline (reference sequence).

This chain uses TRBV7-2 with TRBJ1-1, with 9 bases matching TRBD1. This CDR3 comprises 14 residues. Trimming removed 5 bases from V and 4 bases from J; junction bases left unmatched: 5. The germline V gene has CDR1 SGHTA and CDR2 FQGNSA. CDR3 bases: TGTGCCAGCAGCCTCCGACAGGGGGGCACTGAAGCTTTCTTT. Residues: CASSLRQGGTEAFF.

The chain links TRBV5-4 to TRBJ2-1; TRBD2 agrees at 9 bases. Per germline, CDR1 SGHNT and CDR2 YYREEE (reference sequence). The ends lost 1 base at V and 5 bases at J; junction bases unmatched: 4. The CDR3 consists of 15 residues. The CDR3 reads CASSLRRGGNNEQFF. The CDR3 nucleotides read TGTGCCAGCAGCTTGAGGCGGGGGGGGAACAATGAGCAGTTCTTC.

This clone was detected only a few times. CDR3 residues: CASSFGGNSYEQYF. CDR3 nucleotide sequence: TGTGCCAGCAGCTTCGGGGGGAACTCCTACGAGCAGTACTTC. V and J are TRBV11-2 and TRBJ2-7; 7 bases match TRBD2. The CDR3 totals 14 residues. The V and J ends lost 3 bases and 0 bases, in that order; junction bases with no gene match: 2. CDR1 SGHAT and CDR2 FQNNGV come from the germline V gene.

V is TRBV27 and J is TRBJ2-1; TRBD1 agrees at 7 bases. This CDR3 contains 13 residues. The J segment lost 5 bases and the V segment lost 7 bases, leaving 5 bases of the junction unmatched. CDR1 and CDR2 (germline): MNHEY, SMNVEV (reference sequence). Written as DNA, the CDR3 is TGTGCCAGCACGGGACAGTTCCACAATGAGCAGTTCTTC. Residues: CASTGQFHNEQFF.

The chain has TRBV10-1 and TRBJ2-7; either TRBD1 or TRBD2 may supply D (5 bases each). This CDR3 has 13 residues. Trimming stripped 2 bases from V and 3 bases from J, with 8 bases between. Germline CDR1 WNHNN, CDR2 SYGVQD (reference sequence). The CDR3 is CASSEGTHYEQYF. For the CDR3, the DNA is TGCGCCAGCAGTGAGGGGACCCACTACGAGCAGTACTTC.

The J gene is TRBJ2-1, the V gene TRBV7-9, with a possible D match to TRBD2 (6 bases). Germline assignment: CDR1 SEHNR and CDR2 FQNEAQ (reference sequence). The ends were cut back, 1 base at V and 8 bases at J, with 15 bases in the middle. This CDR3 comprises 15 residues. The CDR3 coding sequence is TGTGCCAGCAGCTTAGTTGGGACTCCAGAGGATGAGCAGTTCTTC. Residues: CASSLVGTPEDEQFF.

This clone was recorded only once. V gene TRBV7-6 combines with J gene TRBJ2-1, with unresolved D. Trimming removed 1 base at V and 4 bases at J, with 11 bases between. The length of the CDR3 is 15 residues. Per the germline V gene, CDR1 is SGHVS and CDR2 is FNYEAQ. CDR3 in DNA: TGTGCCAGCAGCTTAGGTGGGGTCCTTTACAATGAGCAGTTCTTC. It translates to CASSLGGVLYNEQFF.

The J gene is TRBJ2-5, the V gene TRBV19; 9 nucleotides align to TRBD1. Germline V gene data show CDR1 as LNHDA and CDR2 as SQIVND (reference sequence). Trimming at V came to 4 bases and at J to 1 base, leaving 4 bases not matched to a gene. This CDR3 has 15 residues. CDR3 bases: TGTGCCAGTAGTACCCGACAGGGGGGCCAAGAGACCCAGTACTTC. It encodes CASSTRQGGQETQYF.

The chain is built from TRBV3-1 (or the pseudogene TRBV3-2) and TRBJ2-1, with TRBD1 identical over 8 bases. Germline trimming cut 6 bases from V and 8 bases from J; bases unmatched to any gene: 12. Germline V gene lookup returns CDR1 LGHDT and CDR2 YNNKEL (reference sequence). The CDR3 has 15 residues. This CDR3 is CASSTGGAGGDEQFF. The CDR3 nucleotides read TGTGCCAGCAGTACAGGAGGGGCAGGGGGCGATGAGCAGTTCTTC.